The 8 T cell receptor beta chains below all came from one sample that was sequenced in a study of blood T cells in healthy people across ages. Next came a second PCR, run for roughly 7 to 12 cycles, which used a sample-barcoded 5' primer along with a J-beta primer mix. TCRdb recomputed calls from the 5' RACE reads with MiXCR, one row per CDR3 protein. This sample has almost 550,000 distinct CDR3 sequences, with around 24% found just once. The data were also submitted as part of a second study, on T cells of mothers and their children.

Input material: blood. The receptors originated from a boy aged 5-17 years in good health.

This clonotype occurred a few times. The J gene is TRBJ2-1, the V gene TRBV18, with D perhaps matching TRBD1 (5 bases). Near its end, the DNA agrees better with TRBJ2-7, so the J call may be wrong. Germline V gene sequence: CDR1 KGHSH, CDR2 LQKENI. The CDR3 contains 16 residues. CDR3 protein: CASSPLCTGPTHEQYF. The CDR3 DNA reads TGTGCCAGCTCACCCCTCTGCACAGGACCCACCCACGAGCAGTACTTC.

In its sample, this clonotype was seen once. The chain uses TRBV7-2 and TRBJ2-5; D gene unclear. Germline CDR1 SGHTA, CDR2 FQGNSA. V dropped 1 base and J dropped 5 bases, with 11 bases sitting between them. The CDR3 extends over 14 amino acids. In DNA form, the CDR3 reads TGTGCCAGCAGCTTAGATATGCTAGGGGAGACCCAGTACTTC. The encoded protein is CASSLDMLGETQYF.

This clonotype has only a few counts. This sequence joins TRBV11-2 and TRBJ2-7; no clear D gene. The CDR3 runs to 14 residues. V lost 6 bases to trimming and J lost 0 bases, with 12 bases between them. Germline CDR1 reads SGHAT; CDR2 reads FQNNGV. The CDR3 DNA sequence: TGTGCCAGCAGTTATGGATACAGCTCCTACGAGCAGTACTTC. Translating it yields CASSYGYSSYEQYF.

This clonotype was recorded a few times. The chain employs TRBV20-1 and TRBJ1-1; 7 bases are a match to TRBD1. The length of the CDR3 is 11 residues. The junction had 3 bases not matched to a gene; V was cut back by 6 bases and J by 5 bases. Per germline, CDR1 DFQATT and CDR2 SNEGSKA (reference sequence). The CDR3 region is CSAPGGTEAFF. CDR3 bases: TGCAGTGCGCCAGGGGGTACTGAAGCTTTCTTT.

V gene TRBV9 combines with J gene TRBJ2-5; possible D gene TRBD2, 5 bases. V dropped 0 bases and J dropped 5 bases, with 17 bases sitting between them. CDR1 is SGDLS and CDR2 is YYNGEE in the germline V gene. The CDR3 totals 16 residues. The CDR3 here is CASSVALERPGETQYF. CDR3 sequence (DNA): TGTGCCAGCAGCGTAGCTCTTGAACGCCCGGGGGAGACCCAGTACTTC.

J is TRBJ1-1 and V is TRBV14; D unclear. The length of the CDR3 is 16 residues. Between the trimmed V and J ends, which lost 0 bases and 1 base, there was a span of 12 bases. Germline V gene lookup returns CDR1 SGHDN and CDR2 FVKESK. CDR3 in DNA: TGTGCCAGCAGCCAAGACGCAGGTTTGAGGAACACTGAAGCTTTCTTT. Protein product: CASSQDAGLRNTEAFF.

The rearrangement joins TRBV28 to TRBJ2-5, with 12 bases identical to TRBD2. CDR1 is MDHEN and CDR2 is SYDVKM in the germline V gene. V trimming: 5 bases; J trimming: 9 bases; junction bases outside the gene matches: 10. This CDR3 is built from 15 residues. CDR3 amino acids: CASSPGLAGGGSQYF. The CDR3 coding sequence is TGTGCCAGCAGTCCGGGACTAGCGGGTGGTGGGTCCCAGTACTTC.

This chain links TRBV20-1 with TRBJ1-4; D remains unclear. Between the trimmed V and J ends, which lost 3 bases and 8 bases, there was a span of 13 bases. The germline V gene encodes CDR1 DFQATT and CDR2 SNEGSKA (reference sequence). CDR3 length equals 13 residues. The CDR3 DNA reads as TGCAGTGCTAGCGGCCCAGAGGCGGAAAAACTGTTTTTT. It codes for CSASGPEAEKLFF.